This entry concerns a single T cell receptor beta chain. Between the trimmed V and J ends, which lost 3 bases and 2 bases, there was a span of 12 bases. CDR3 size: 15 residues. Germline V gene lookup returns CDR1 MDHEN and CDR2 SYDVKM. The data derive from a study of response to subunit inactivated influenza vaccine. TCRdb recomputed calls from the RT-PCR reads with MiXCR, one row per CDR3 protein. The data show hundreds of thousands of distinct CDR3 sequences, about 18% seen once. The material sequenced was PBMCs from blood, taken more than 4 days after vaccination. This clonotype was obtained from a man over 45 who received an inactivated influenza vaccine. The J gene is TRBJ2-3, the V gene TRBV28; D gene uncertain. For the CDR3, the DNA is TGTGCCAGCAGTTTGTTAATAGGAACCACAGATACGCAGTATTTT. Protein: CASSLLIGTTDTQYF.